These T cell receptor beta chains were read from a single sample in a study of neurological immune-mediated disorders. TCRdb re-derived calls from the 5' RACE reads in MiXCR, one entry per CDR3 protein. Here the sample spans fewer than 90,000 distinct CDR3 sequences, around a tenth being singletons. Material: PBMCs. Receptors were obtained from a man between 35 and 55 years old in good health. Both conserved end residues are part of each CDR3. A D gene is named only where the DNA matches it firmly. Only some rows state a clone size, as once, few, many or a class for expanded clones.

v_gene,d_gene,j_gene,abundance,CDR3nt,CDR3aa
TRBV20-1,TRBD1,TRBJ2-5,many,TGCAGTGCGGGGCCAGGGGGTCAAGAGACCCAGTACTTC,CSAGPGGQETQYF
TRBV5-1,TRBD2,TRBJ2-1,many,TGCGCCAGCAGCTTGGCAGTGGGACTAGTGATCCGGGAGCAGTTCTTC,CASSLAVGLVIREQFF
TRBV12-3/TRBV12-4,TRBD1,TRBJ1-1,many,TGTGCCAGCAGTACTGGGACAGGGGGTTCTGAAGCTTTCTTT,CASSTGTGGSEAFF
TRBV11-2,TRBD1,TRBJ1-1,medium-sized,TGTGCCAGCAGCTTACAACCTCCTCAAGAGAATCGGGACAGCCATGCCACTGAAGCTTTCTTT,CASSLQPPQENRDSHATEAFF
TRBV9,TRBD2,TRBJ2-1,NA,TGCGCCAGCAGCGTAGACGGTTCGGCGGGAGGATCAAGCAATGAGCGGTTCTTC,CASSVDGSAGGSSNERFF
TRBV27,TRBD1,TRBJ1-3,many,TGTGCCAGCAGTTCATCGGGGACAGGAGATGGAAACACCATATATTTT,CASSSSGTGDGNTIYF
TRBV29-1,NA,TRBJ1-5,many,TGCAGCGTTGGGGGCAGAAATCAGCCCCAGCATTTT,CSVGGRNQPQHF
TRBV5-1,NA,TRBJ2-3,many,TGCGCCAGCAGCCCTGACAGGGTACGGGAGAATACGCAGTATTTT,CASSPDRVRENTQYF
TRBV6-2/TRBV6-3,NA,TRBJ2-2,few,TGTGCCAGCAGTTACTGGAGGGGGGTTTCGAACACCGGGGAGCTGTTTTTT,CASSYWRGVSNTGELFF
TRBV7-2,TRBD2,TRBJ2-5,many,TGTGCCAGCAGACTCCCTATAGCGGGGGGGCCGGAGACCCAGTACTTC,CASRLPIAGGPETQYF
TRBV5-1,NA,TRBJ2-3,NA,TGCGCCAGCAGCTTGGATAGAGGGGCCAACACAGATACGCAGTATTTT,CASSLDRGANTDTQYF
TRBV20-1,NA,TRBJ1-1,few,TGCAGTGCTAGGGCCTCGGACAGGAACACTGAAGCTTTCTTT,CSARASDRNTEAFF
TRBV5-1,TRBD2,TRBJ2-1,many,TGCGCCAGCAGCGGATCCCTAGCGGGGAGCTCCTACAATGAGCAGTTCTTC,CASSGSLAGSSYNEQFF
TRBV2,NA,TRBJ1-2,many,TGTGCCAGCAGTGGCCAGGGAGGTGGCTATGGCTACACCTTC,CASSGQGGGYGYTF
TRBV2,NA,TRBJ1-5,many,TGTGCCAGCAGTGTTGGGGGCAATCAGCCCCAGCATTTT,CASSVGGNQPQHF
TRBV7-2,NA,TRBJ2-7,NA,TGTGCCAGCAGCCACAGGGAGTCCTACGAGCAGTACTTC,CASSHRESYEQYF
TRBV12-3/TRBV12-4,TRBD1,TRBJ1-4,many,TGTGCCAGCAGGGCGACAGGGCTGCGAGAAAAACTGTTTTTT,CASRATGLREKLFF
TRBV7-6,NA,TRBJ2-4,many,TGTGCCAGCAGCTTAGGGGGACGGGAAGGAAACATTCAGTACTTC,CASSLGGREGNIQYF
TRBV28,NA,TRBJ2-5,once,TGTGCCAGCAGTTACGCCGGTCGGGGGACGACGGAGACCCAGTACTTC,CASSYAGRGTTETQYF
TRBV5-4,NA,TRBJ2-5,NA,TGTGCCAGCAGCGATCAGAAGGAGGTGCGGGGGACCCAGTACTTC,CASSDQKEVRGTQYF
TRBV29-1,TRBD2,TRBJ2-5,few,TGCAGCGCCTGCAGACTAGCGGGAGGAGAGGAGACCCAGTACTTC,CSACRLAGGEETQYF
TRBV11-2,TRBD2,TRBJ2-1,many,TGTGCCAGCAGCCATAGCGGGAAGGGCTTCAATGAGCAGTTCTTC,CASSHSGKGFNEQFF
TRBV5-1,TRBD2,TRBJ2-3,many,TGCGCCAGCAGCGGCGGGGGAGGGTACGGCACAGATACGCAGTATTTT,CASSGGGGYGTDTQYF
TRBV29-1,TRBD1,TRBJ1-2,many,TGCAGCGTTGACCGGCAGGAGCGGACAGGGGCCCCTAACTATGGCTACACCTTC,CSVDRQERTGAPNYGYTF
TRBV25-1,TRBD1,TRBJ1-2,many,TGTGCCAGCACTTACGTCACCGGGACAGGGATTATCGGCTACACCTTC,CASTYVTGTGIIGYTF
TRBV20-1,TRBD2,TRBJ2-7,NA,TGCAGTGCTCCCCTAGCGGGTGGCGCCTACGAGCAGTACTTC,CSAPLAGGAYEQYF
TRBV27,NA,TRBJ1-1,many,TGTGCCAGCAGTTTATCCGAGGGGACTGAAGCTTTCTTT,CASSLSEGTEAFF
TRBV20-1,NA,TRBJ1-5,many,TGCAGTGGCCAGGACAGCCTTAATCAGCCCCAGCATTTT,CSGQDSLNQPQHF
TRBV5-1,NA,TRBJ2-6,many,TGCGCCAGCAGCTTGGACGTTGAGCGCTCTGGGGCCAACGTCCTGACTTTC,CASSLDVERSGANVLTF
TRBV11-2,NA,TRBJ1-1,many,TGTGCCAGCAGCCAATGGACGGGGCTAAACACTGAAGCTTTCTTT,CASSQWTGLNTEAFF
TRBV11-2,TRBD1,TRBJ2-2,NA,TGTGCCAGCAGCCGCGTGACAGGGGCGAACACCGGGGAGCTGTTTTTT,CASSRVTGANTGELFF
TRBV20-1,TRBD1,TRBJ1-2,many,TGCAGTGCCATCGGAGTGGGACAGTGGGGATATGGCTACACCTTC,CSAIGVGQWGYGYTF
TRBV10-1,NA,TRBJ1-6,NA,TGCGCCAGCAGTGAGGGTTTTAACAATTCACCCCTCCACTTT,CASSEGFNNSPLHF
TRBV24-1,NA,TRBJ2-2,many,TGTGCCACCAGTGCCCAGGGTTACACCGGGGAGCTGTTTTTT,CATSAQGYTGELFF
TRBV27,NA,TRBJ1-5,many,TGTGCCAGTCAGAAGGGAGGGTTTAGCAATCAGCCCCAGCATTTT,CASQKGGFSNQPQHF
TRBV12-3/TRBV12-4,NA,TRBJ2-2,many,TGTGCCAGCAGTCCCGCCACCGGGGAGCTGTTTTTT,CASSPATGELFF
TRBV6-5,NA,TRBJ2-1,many,TGTGCCAGCAGTTACCTGAGGGGGAAGGTCTACAATGAGCAGTTCTTC,CASSYLRGKVYNEQFF
TRBV5-1,TRBD2,TRBJ2-3,many,TGCGCCAGCAGTCTCGATAGCGGGAGGGCCTCAGATACGCAGTATTTT,CASSLDSGRASDTQYF
TRBV7-3,NA,TRBJ2-1,NA,TGTGCCAGCAGTCCAAACAGGGTCAGCACAGATACGCAGTTCTTC,CASSPNRVSTDTQFF
TRBV7-2,TRBD1,TRBJ1-5,many,TGTGCCAGCAGCTCGACAGGGGCAGATTATCAGCCCCAGCATTTT,CASSSTGADYQPQHF
TRBV18,NA,TRBJ2-1,many,TGTGCCAGCTCACCGAACACAGGGAATGAGCAGTTCTTC,CASSPNTGNEQFF
TRBV12-3/TRBV12-4,NA,TRBJ2-3,many,TGTGCCAGCAAAGAGGCGCATAGCACAGATACGCAGTATTTT,CASKEAHSTDTQYF
TRBV28,NA,TRBJ2-3,many,TGTGCCAGCAAGGGGACTTATGATACGCAGTATTTT,CASKGTYDTQYF
TRBV6-1,TRBD1,TRBJ1-2,many,TGTGCCAGCTTGGGAGGGAGGGGACAGTATGGCTACACCTTC,CASLGGRGQYGYTF
TRBV7-2,NA,TRBJ2-1,many,TGTGCCAGCAGCTTAAATGGGGGAAGCTCCTACAATGAGCAGTTCTTC,CASSLNGGSSYNEQFF
TRBV5-1,NA,TRBJ2-1,many,TGCGCCAGCAGCTCTTACCCTAGGGGGGCCTGGGGTGAGCAGTTCTTC,CASSSYPRGAWGEQFF
TRBV19,TRBD1,TRBJ2-7,many,TGTGCCAGCGGGACAGGGAACGAGCAGTACTTC,CASGTGNEQYF
TRBV28,NA,TRBJ2-7,NA,TGTGCCAGCATGGAGTATTCCTACGAGCAGTACTTC,CASMEYSYEQYF
TRBV7-3,NA,TRBJ2-3,many,TGTGCCAGCAGCTTATTCCCGCACGGGACTGACGGGGATACGCAGTATTTT,CASSLFPHGTDGDTQYF
TRBV11-2,TRBD2,TRBJ2-3,many,TGTGCCAGCAGCCGTTCCACGCGGGGGGGCACAGATACGCAGTATTTT,CASSRSTRGGTDTQYF
TRBV10-3,NA,TRBJ2-7,many,TGTGCCATCAGTGCTGGACAGTCCTACGAGCAGTACTTC,CAISAGQSYEQYF
TRBV5-1,NA,TRBJ1-1,many,TGCGCCAGCAGTACCAGGGAAAGGGACACTGAAGCTTTCTTT,CASSTRERDTEAFF
TRBV5-1,TRBD1,TRBJ1-2,many,TGCGCCAGCAGCGCAGACAGGGGGTACTATGGCTACACCTTC,CASSADRGYYGYTF
TRBV15,TRBD1,TRBJ2-2,many,TGTGCCACCAGCAGAGATCGAAGGGACAGAGACACCGGGGAGCTGTTTTTT,CATSRDRRDRDTGELFF